What follows are 8 T cell receptor beta chains derived from one specimen sequenced in a study of neurological immune-mediated disorders (dated by TCRdb to about 2019). The library was prepared using 5' RACE. Instrument used: Illumina HiSeq 2500. TCRdb cleaned the public reads at Q25 with fastp, built clones with MiXCR and kept in-frame beta chains. Each CDR3 protein appears once, grouped with its most common genes and DNA. The sample table shows about 37,000 distinct CDR3 sequences, and around 10% are seen once. Roughly 4% of the sample is in the top ten clones. The sample comprised CD4+ T cells from blood. The origin of the receptors is a woman in her 30s with HTLV-1-associated myelopathy (HAM/TSP).

There are many counts of this clonotype. The rearrangement uses TRBV29-1 and TRBJ2-2, with TRBD1 matching 7 bases. V lost 7 bases to trimming and J lost 4 bases; unmatched junction nucleotides: 6. The length of the CDR3 is 13 residues. The V gene's germline CDR1 is SQVTM and CDR2 ANQGSEA. CDR3 DNA sequence: TGCAGCGCCCGGGACAGCTCCACCGGGGAGCTGTTTTTT. Translating it yields CSARDSSTGELFF.

This clonotype has at least ten counts. The chain recombines TRBV5-8 with TRBJ2-7, with D unclear. The V gene lost 1 base and the J gene lost 6 bases, with 8 bases spanning the gap. CDR1 and CDR2 (germline): SGHTS, YDEGEE. This CDR3 contains 12 residues. The CDR3 sequence: CASSLRVGEQYF. The DNA for the CDR3 is TGTGCCAGCAGCTTGAGGGTAGGCGAGCAGTACTTC.

This clonotype was recorded many times. This chain uses TRBV5-1 with TRBJ1-6, with D tentatively TRBD1 (6 bases). The CDR3 has 14 amino acids. V was clipped by 2 bases and J by 5 bases, with 8 bases between them. Germline values: CDR1 SGHRS, CDR2 YFSETQ. CDR3 nucleotides: TGCGCCAGCAGCTTTTCAGGGGATAATTCACCCCTCCACTTT. It encodes CASSFSGDNSPLHF.

This clonotype has a count of ten or more. This chain connects TRBV7-9 to TRBJ2-2, with unresolved D. The CDR3 runs to 14 residues. Trimming shortened V by 3 bases and J by 5 bases, and 10 bases separated the two germline ends. Germline V gives CDR1 SEHNR, CDR2 FQNEAQ (reference sequence). The CDR3 here is CASSFSRDTGELFF. CDR3 nucleotide sequence: TGTGCCAGCAGCTTTTCACGCGATACCGGGGAGCTGTTTTTT.

There are many counts of this clonotype. The chain recombines TRBV7-9 with TRBJ1-1, with unresolved D. Trimming pared 1 base from V and 2 bases from J, leaving 8 bases between. CDR1 is SEHNR, CDR2 FQNEAQ, per germline (reference sequence). This CDR3 has 14 residues. The CDR3 here is CASSLVQPNTEAFF. CDR3 bases: TGTGCCAGCAGCTTAGTCCAGCCCAACACTGAAGCTTTCTTT. Complete variable domain (other parts from reference TRBV7-9 and TRBJ1-1): DTGVSQNPRHKITKRGQNVTFRCDPISEHNRLYWYRQTLGQGPEFLTYFQNEAQLEKSRLLSDRFSAERPKGSFSTLEIQRTEQGDSAMYLCASSLVQPNTEAFFGQGTRLTVV.

In this sample, this clonotype turned up many times. The chain joins TRBV5-1 to TRBJ2-1, with TRBD2 matching 10 bases. CDR3 length: 15 residues. CDR1 is SGHRS and CDR2 is YFSETQ in the germline V gene. V shed 5 bases and J 2 bases; nucleotides not matched to a gene: 4. CDR3 sequence (DNA): TGCGCCAGCAGATCAAGCGGGGGGGCCTACAATGAGCAGTTCTTC. Translated, it gives CASRSSGGAYNEQFF. The whole variable domain, filled in from reference TRBV5-1 and TRBJ2-1, reads KAGVTQTPRYLIKTRGQQVTLSCSPISGHRSVSWYQQTPGQGLQFLFEYFSETQRNKGNFPGRFSGRQFSNSRSEMNVSTLELGDSALYLCASRSSGGAYNEQFFGPGTRLTVL.

This clonotype was picked up many times. J is TRBJ2-2 and V is TRBV20-1, with D perhaps matching TRBD1 or TRBD2 (5 bases each). The V end was cut by 6 bases, the J end by 3 bases, with 11 bases between. The length of the CDR3 is 13 residues. Germline loops: CDR1 DFQATT, CDR2 SNEGSKA (reference sequence). CDR3 region: CSAEGPDTGELFF. Here the CDR3 DNA reads TGCAGTGCCGAGGGGCCGGACACCGGGGAGCTGTTTTTT.

This clonotype came up many times. The V call is TRBV2, the J call TRBJ1-1; 7 bases are a match to TRBD1. J was trimmed by 0 bases and V by 5 bases; bases with no gene match: 15. CDR1 and CDR2 (germline): SNHLY, FYNNEI. This CDR3 spans 18 amino acids. CDR3 sequence: CASSLSPRDSILNTEAFF. CDR3 sequence (DNA): TGTGCCAGCAGTTTATCCCCCCGGGACAGCATTTTGAACACTGAAGCTTTCTTT. Variable domain in full (rest from reference TRBV2 and TRBJ1-1): EPEVTQTPSHQVTQMGQEVILRCVPISNHLYFYWYRQILGQKVEFLVSFYNNEISEKSEIFDDQFSVERPDGSNFTLKIRSTKLEDSAMYFCASSLSPRDSILNTEAFFGQGTRLTVV.